This TCR beta chain was sequenced in a study of T cell responses to AZD1222 COVID-19 vaccine. General observations from the study: A rise in Spike-specific TCR breadth and depth followed two AZD1222 doses. Sampling that yielded the repertoires occurred only after the peak T cell response. Spike-wide coverage was observed for vaccine-associated CD4 TCRs, with dominant responses at 160-218 and 743-854.

CDR1 and CDR2 (germline): MNHNS, SASEGT. The CDR3 runs to 15 residues. The V end was cut by 3 bases, the J end by 2 bases, with 12 bases between. This clone appeared a single time. The antigen is unknown. The study pooled second doses at about 4 or about 12 weeks. This table comes from immunoSEQ multiplex PCR, and its TCRdb copy is limited to in-frame clones, with some not included. The sample records over 150,000 clones, about 90% being singletons. This clonotype was obtained from an adult who received the AZD1222 COVID-19 vaccine. The V and J genes are TRBV6-1 and TRBJ2-3; D is possibly TRBD1 or TRBD2 (5 bases each). The sample in question was peripheral blood, obtained 28 days after the second AZD1222 dose. The chain's CDR3 is CASSDLAGATDTQYF. The CDR3 region has the DNA TGTGCCAGCAGTGATCTAGCCGGGGCCACAGATACGCAGTATTTT.